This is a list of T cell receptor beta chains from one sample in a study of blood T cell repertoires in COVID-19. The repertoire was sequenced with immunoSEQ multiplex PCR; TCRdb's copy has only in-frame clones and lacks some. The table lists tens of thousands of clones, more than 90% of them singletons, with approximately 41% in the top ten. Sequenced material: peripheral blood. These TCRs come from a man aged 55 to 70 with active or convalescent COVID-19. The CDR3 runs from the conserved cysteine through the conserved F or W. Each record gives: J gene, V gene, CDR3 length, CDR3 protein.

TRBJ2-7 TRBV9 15 CASSRRGGSSYEQYF
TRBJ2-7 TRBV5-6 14 CASRRSGTAYEQYF
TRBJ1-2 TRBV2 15 CASRSARTVTYGYTF
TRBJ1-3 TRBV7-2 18 CASSLEPPGQGVGNTIYF
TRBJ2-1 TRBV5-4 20 CASSPVPGLAGPPEYNEQFF
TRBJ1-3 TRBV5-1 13 CASSLGRLSTIYF
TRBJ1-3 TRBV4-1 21 CASSQESYRDRNLISGNTIYF
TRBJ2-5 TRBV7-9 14 CASSRSQGQETQYF
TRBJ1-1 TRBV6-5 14 CASSSQGVTGGAFF
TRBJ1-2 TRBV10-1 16 CASSERANGGIDGYTF
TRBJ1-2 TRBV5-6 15 CASSLWDGGNYGYTF
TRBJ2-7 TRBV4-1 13 CASSQVRSYEQYF
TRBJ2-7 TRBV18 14 CASSPRTVAYEQYF
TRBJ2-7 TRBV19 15 CASRGELAGRYEQYF
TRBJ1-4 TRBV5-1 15 CASSDTQGAGEKLFF
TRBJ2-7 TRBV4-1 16 CASSQSPGLAAYEQYF
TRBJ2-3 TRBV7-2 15 CASSYPGTSTDTQYF
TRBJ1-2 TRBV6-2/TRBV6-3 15 CASSRSGDSGLGYTF
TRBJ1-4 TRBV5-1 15 CASSPGTANNEKLFF
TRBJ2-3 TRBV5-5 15 CASSLAAGWADTQYF
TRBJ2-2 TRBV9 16 CASSVAGTGLPGELFF
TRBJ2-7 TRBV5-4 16 CASHNLLQGLFYEQYF
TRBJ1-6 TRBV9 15 CASSPYEGVNSPLHF
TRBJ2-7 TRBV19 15 CASSLRLAGAYEQYF
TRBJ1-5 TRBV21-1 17 CASSTRRTGENNQPQHF
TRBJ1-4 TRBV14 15 CASSPAGRQREKLFF
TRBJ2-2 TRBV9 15 CASSRTSGIPGELFF
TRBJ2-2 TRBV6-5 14 CASLRYRDTGELFF
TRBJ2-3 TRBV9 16 CASSVGGAGLTDTQYF
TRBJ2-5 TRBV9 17 CASSVGTSGGAEETQYF
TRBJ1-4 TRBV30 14 CAWSGTGSREKLFF
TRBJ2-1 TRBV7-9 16 CASSLAGTGTRGEQFF
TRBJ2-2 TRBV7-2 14 CASSKPLNTGELFF
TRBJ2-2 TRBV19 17 CASSMRAGGADTGELFF
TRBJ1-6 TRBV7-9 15 CASSLGTVGSSPLHF
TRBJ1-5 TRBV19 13 CASSPQGPQPQHF
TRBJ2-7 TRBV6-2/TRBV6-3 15 CASSTRLAGTYEQYF
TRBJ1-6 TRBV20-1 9 CAVDSPLHF
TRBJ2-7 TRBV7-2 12 CASSLYLSEQYF
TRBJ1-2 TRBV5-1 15 CASRPPGTANYGYTF
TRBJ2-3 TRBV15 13 CATSPGGTDTQYF
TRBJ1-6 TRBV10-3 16 CAISAVRGGDNSPLHF
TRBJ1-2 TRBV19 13 CASSPGTLYGYTF
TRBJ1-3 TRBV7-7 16 CASSFPQGLTGNTIYF
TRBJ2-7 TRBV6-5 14 CASSYSRWLFEQYF
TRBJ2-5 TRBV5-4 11 CASSLYETQYF
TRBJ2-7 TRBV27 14 CASSLKRGPYEQYF
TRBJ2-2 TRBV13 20 CASSLAGLAGDVGDTGELFF
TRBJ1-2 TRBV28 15 CASSPPNRVSYGYTF
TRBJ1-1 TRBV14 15 CASSPSDRGVSEAFF
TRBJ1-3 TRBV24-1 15 CATSAGQGSGNTIYF
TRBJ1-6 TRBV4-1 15 CASSQGQGGNSPLHF
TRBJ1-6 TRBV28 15 CASRPRDRGPSPLHF
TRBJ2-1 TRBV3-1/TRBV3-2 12 CASSRPQGEQFF
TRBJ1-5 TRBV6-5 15 CASSPTGGTDQPQHF